This T cell receptor (beta chain) was sequenced during a study of kidney transplant recipient with SARS-CoV-2 infection. This clonotype turned up a few times. TCRdb re-called the reads with MiXCR, one entry per CDR3 protein. Among under 250,000 distinct CDR3 sequences, around 28% were seen once, and the ten largest hold around 6.8%. This receptor was taken from a male patient between 25 and 39 years old who had COVID-19 and was a kidney transplant recipient. Some of these T cells may belong to the graft donor. The sequenced sample was a blood sample, obtained at baseline and around day 110 from a kidney transplant recipient.

This CDR3 is CASSEWSPISFSETQYF. The CDR3 DNA reads TGTGCCAGCAGCGAGTGGAGTCCCATTTCTTTCTCTGAGACCCAGTACTTC. The chain uses TRBV3-1 and TRBJ2-5; D is unresolved. Germline V CDR1 and CDR2: LGHDT, YNNKEL (reference sequence). The CDR3 runs 17 residues. The germline V and J ends were trimmed by 5 bases and 5 bases, with 24 bases remaining between them.